The subject of this entry is one TCR beta chain. Its matching antigen is unknown. This entry belongs to a study of Ad26.COV2.S vaccination and SARS-CoV-2 variants. Study summary: Within the COV1001 Ad26.COV2.S trial arm, the donor was enrolled. General study points: Vaccine and placebo recipients had similar non-spike TCR breadth. Marked by substantial breadth, spike-specific CD8+ and CD4+ T cell responses were reportedly seen after vaccination.

Generated by immunoSEQ multiplex PCR, the TCRdb table keeps only in-frame clones and is missing some. The data hold some 640,000 clones, with 80% to 90% observed a single time. Treatment defined: roughly 18 received Ad26.COV2.S at low or high dose, single or two shots; roughly five received placebo; per-sample allocation not given. The investigators took samples on day 63 after the first vaccine or placebo injection. Germline-derived CDR1 and CDR2 are SGHVS and FQNEAQ. After removal of 4 bases from V and 0 bases from J, the junction contained 6 bases not matched to a gene. CDR3 size: 16 residues. The material sequenced was peripheral blood, taken in a trial of Ad26.COV2.S vaccine versus placebo. This clonotype originated in a person between 18 and 60 years old who received the Ad26.COV2.S COVID-19 vaccine or a placebo. The rearrangement links TRBV7-8 to TRBJ2-4, with TRBD2 identical over 7 bases. Here the CDR3 reads CASSSERGLAKNIQYF. DNA of the CDR3: TGTGCCAGCAGCTCCGAGCGGGGACTAGCCAAAAACATTCAGTACTTC.